This entry describes one TCR beta chain. Its antigen is not identified. The sample's time point: peripheral blood 6 weeks after treatment start. This sample was taken from a study of PD-L1 blockade in urothelial cancer. For the study at large: Timepoints chosen for blood analysis were 3 weeks (second dose) and 6 weeks after treatment start. The study, taken as a whole, reports: Durable-benefit patients expanded tumor-associated blood clones more at 3 weeks.

CDR1 is MNHEY and CDR2 is SMNVEV in the germline V gene (reference sequence). V was clipped by 5 bases and J by 9 bases, with 20 bases between them. The CDR3 consists of 15 residues. Libraries were prepared by immunoSEQ multiplex PCR; TCRdb keeps only in-frame clonotypes and omits some of them. There are about 22,000 clones in the sample; 90% to 95% occur only once, and approximately 10% lies in the top ten. The chain links TRBV27 to TRBJ2-1; D perhaps matches TRBD2 (6 bases). The sample was PBMCs, taken around atezolizumab (anti-PD-L1) treatment. This clonotype originated in a woman aged 55 to 70 with urothelial cancer. For the CDR3, the DNA is TGTGCCAGCAGTGTATACCGGACCCCGCGGGGTGAGCAGTTCTTC. Its translation is CASSVYRTPRGEQFF.